These T cell receptor beta chains were read from a single sample in a study of blood T cell repertoires in COVID-19. The data were produced by immunoSEQ multiplex PCR, yet TCRdb's version contains in-frame clones alone and is incomplete. The table shows around 150,000 clones, with approximately 88% occurring only once. Sequencing was performed on PBMCs or T cells enriched from blood (not recorded which). Receptor source: a woman in her fifties or sixties who had recovered from COVID-19. The CDR3 runs from the conserved cysteine through the conserved F or W. Fields, in order: CDR3 protein, CDR3 DNA, D gene, V gene, J gene, clone size. A D gene is named only where the DNA matches it firmly. Where a row states a size, it is once, few, many or the class of an expanded clone; other rows omit it.

CDR3aa: CASSEDRNYGYTF
CDR3nt: TGCGCCAGCAGCGAGGACAGAAACTATGGCTACACCTTC
d_gene: -
v_gene: TRBV5-1
j_gene: TRBJ1-2
abundance: -

CDR3aa: CASSVQPGAQYF
CDR3nt: TGTGCCAGCAGCGTACAGCCGGGGGCCCAGTACTTC
d_gene: -
v_gene: TRBV3-1/TRBV3-2
j_gene: TRBJ2-5
abundance: -

CDR3aa: CASSFRTGTIYGYTF
CDR3nt: TGTGCCAGCAGCTTCAGGACAGGAACTATCTATGGCTACACCTTC
d_gene: TRBD1
v_gene: TRBV7-2
j_gene: TRBJ1-2
abundance: -

CDR3aa: CASSQDPRVNTEAFF
CDR3nt: TGTGCCAGCAGCCAAGATCCGCGGGTGAACACTGAAGCTTTCTTT
d_gene: -
v_gene: TRBV4-2
j_gene: TRBJ1-1
abundance: -

CDR3aa: CASSRDNNEQFF
CDR3nt: TGTGCCAGCAGCAGGGACAACAATGAGCAGTTCTTC
d_gene: -
v_gene: TRBV3-1/TRBV3-2
j_gene: TRBJ2-1
abundance: -

CDR3aa: CASSIQTGMRGYTF
CDR3nt: TGTGCCAGCAGTATCCAGACAGGGATGCGCGGCTACACCTTC
d_gene: TRBD1
v_gene: TRBV28
j_gene: TRBJ1-2
abundance: -

CDR3aa: CASLGPGQKNIQYF
CDR3nt: TGTGCCAGTCTGGGCCCGGGACAGAAAAACATTCAGTACTTC
d_gene: TRBD1
v_gene: TRBV28
j_gene: TRBJ2-4
abundance: once

CDR3aa: CASRTRNSNQPQHF
CDR3nt: TGTGCCAGTAGAACCAGAAATAGCAATCAGCCCCAGCATTTT
d_gene: -
v_gene: TRBV19
j_gene: TRBJ1-5
abundance: -

CDR3aa: CASNSFYEQYF
CDR3nt: TGTGCCAGCAATTCATTCTACGAGCAGTACTTC
d_gene: -
v_gene: TRBV2
j_gene: TRBJ2-7
abundance: many

CDR3aa: CASSLGEWNEQFF
CDR3nt: TGCGCCAGCAGCTTGGGAGAGTGGAATGAGCAGTTCTTC
d_gene: -
v_gene: TRBV5-1
j_gene: TRBJ2-1
abundance: -

CDR3aa: CASSLDRASPSRYF
CDR3nt: TGTGCCAGCAGCCTGGACAGGGCGTCTCCGTCTCGGTACTTC
d_gene: TRBD1
v_gene: TRBV6-5
j_gene: TRBJ2-7
abundance: -

CDR3aa: CASSRTPGDRGWEQYF
CDR3nt: TGTGCCAGCAGCCGAACCCCGGGCGACAGGGGCTGGGAGCAGTACTTC
d_gene: TRBD1
v_gene: TRBV5-5
j_gene: TRBJ2-7
abundance: once

CDR3aa: CASSFNPGNEQFF
CDR3nt: TGTGCCAGCAGCTTCAACCCGGGAAATGAGCAGTTCTTC
d_gene: -
v_gene: TRBV11-2
j_gene: TRBJ2-1
abundance: -

CDR3aa: CASSSGDNQPQHF
CDR3nt: TGTGCCAGCAGTTCGGGGGACAATCAGCCCCAGCATTTT
d_gene: -
v_gene: TRBV12-3/TRBV12-4
j_gene: TRBJ1-5
abundance: -

CDR3aa: CASRTGNQETQYF
CDR3nt: TGCGCCAGCAGGACAGGCAATCAAGAGACCCAGTACTTC
d_gene: -
v_gene: TRBV5-1
j_gene: TRBJ2-5
abundance: -

CDR3aa: CASSKAGTLNTEAFF
CDR3nt: TGTGCCAGCAGTAAAGCCGGGACACTGAACACTGAAGCTTTCTTT
d_gene: -
v_gene: TRBV27
j_gene: TRBJ1-1
abundance: -

CDR3aa: CASRHTGTGGADIQYF
CDR3nt: TGTGCCAGCAGACACACCGGGACAGGGGGCGCGGACATTCAGTACTTC
d_gene: TRBD1
v_gene: TRBV6-6
j_gene: TRBJ2-4
abundance: -

CDR3aa: CASSAGQAAGYGYTF
CDR3nt: TGCGCCAGCAGCGCGGGACAGGCGGCGGGCTATGGCTACACCTTC
d_gene: TRBD1
v_gene: TRBV5-1
j_gene: TRBJ1-2
abundance: -

CDR3aa: CAISEPQGSTYEQYF
CDR3nt: TGTGCCATCAGTGAACCCCAGGGTAGCACCTACGAGCAGTACTTC
d_gene: -
v_gene: TRBV10-3
j_gene: TRBJ2-7
abundance: once

CDR3aa: CASSFEGQLNEQYF
CDR3nt: TGCGCCAGCAGTTTCGAGGGACAGCTCAACGAGCAGTACTTC
d_gene: TRBD1
v_gene: TRBV5-1
j_gene: TRBJ2-7
abundance: -

CDR3aa: CATQGGYGYTF
CDR3nt: TGTGCCACCCAGGGGGGCTATGGCTACACCTTC
d_gene: TRBD1
v_gene: TRBV19
j_gene: TRBJ1-2
abundance: few

CDR3aa: CASSDERADTQYF
CDR3nt: TGCGCCAGCAGTGACGAGCGAGCGGATACGCAGTATTTT
d_gene: -
v_gene: TRBV10-2
j_gene: TRBJ2-3
abundance: -

CDR3aa: CASSTAGGGNEQFF
CDR3nt: TGTGCCAGCAGCACCGCAGGGGGTGGAAATGAGCAGTTCTTC
d_gene: TRBD1
v_gene: TRBV7-2
j_gene: TRBJ2-1
abundance: -

CDR3aa: CASRHPGDYTGELFF
CDR3nt: TGTGCCAGCAGACATCCGGGAGACTACACCGGGGAGCTGTTTTTT
d_gene: -
v_gene: TRBV6-6
j_gene: TRBJ2-2
abundance: -

CDR3aa: CASSFQRDTEAFF
CDR3nt: TGTGCCAGCAGTTTCCAAAGAGACACTGAAGCTTTCTTT
d_gene: -
v_gene: TRBV12-3/TRBV12-4
j_gene: TRBJ1-1
abundance: -

CDR3aa: CASSVILSANYGYTF
CDR3nt: TGTGCCAGCAGTGTTATACTGTCCGCTAACTATGGCTACACCTTC
d_gene: -
v_gene: TRBV2
j_gene: TRBJ1-2
abundance: -

CDR3aa: CASSYLGTENGYTF
CDR3nt: TGTGCCAGCAGTTACCTTGGGACAGAGAATGGCTACACCTTC
d_gene: TRBD1
v_gene: TRBV6-5
j_gene: TRBJ1-2
abundance: -